Listed here are 10 T cell receptor beta chains from one sample, sequenced in a study of T cell repertoires in cytomegalovirus infection (dated by TCRdb to the late 2010s). Sequenced using an Illumina HiSeq 1500. Using fastp trimming at Q25 and MiXCR clonotype assembly, TCRdb reanalyzed the public sequencing data and kept in-frame beta chains. All rows with the same CDR3 protein become a single entry with the most common DNA and genes. The sample has over 45,000 distinct CDR3 sequences on record, roughly 20% of them singletons. In total, the top ten clones hold roughly 90% of the sample. The sample's treatment or condition label, decoded: in vitro stimulation with specific CMV peptide epitopes to enrich CMV-specific T cells. Their recognized antigens are unknown. This sample comprised CD8+ T cells from cultured PBMCs, obtained from culture after CMV antigen stimulation. All receptors derive from a human donor in good health (CMV status not recorded). Some clones in this sample may be carry-over from other donors' samples.

This clonotype has just a few counts. The chain links TRBV7-6 to TRBJ2-1; 7 positions agree with TRBD2. Germline V lookup: CDR1 SGHVS, CDR2 FNYEAQ. With 2 bases clipped from V and 8 bases from J, the junction kept 18 bases outside the gene matches. The CDR3 covers 18 residues. The CDR3 DNA sequence: TGTGCCAGCAGCTTATTTCAAGCGGGGTTCCGGGGGGTAGATGAGCAGTTCTTC. Its translation is CASSLFQAGFRGVDEQFF.

The gene calls are TRBV10-3 and TRBJ2-5, with D uncertain. This CDR3 region has 14 residues. Trimming took off 2 bases at V and 6 bases at J, with 13 bases between the two ends. The germline gives CDR1 ENHRY, CDR2 SYGVKD. In nucleotides, the CDR3 is TGTGCCATCAGTGAGAAAGGGTTCACGAAGACCCAGTACTTC. It translates to CAISEKGFTKTQYF.

This clonotype was detected only once. This chain joins TRBV6-2 or TRBV6-3 and TRBJ2-7, with 9 bases lining up with TRBD1. The CDR3 covers 17 residues. The germline gives CDR1 MNHEY, CDR2 SVGEGT. V lost 6 bases to trimming and J lost 1 base; unmatched junction nucleotides: 13. DNA of the CDR3: TGTGCCAGCAGACAGCGCCGGACCGGGACAGGGTCCTACGAGCAGTACTTC. Its protein product is CASRQRRTGTGSYEQYF.

The chain employs TRBV6-5 and TRBJ2-5; D gene uncertain. V lost 0 bases, J lost 5 bases, and 1 base lay in between. This CDR3 is built from 11 residues. Germline V gene lookup returns CDR1 MNHEY and CDR2 SVGAGI. The CDR3 region is CASSYSETQYF. The CDR3 DNA is TGTGCCAGCAGTTACTCGGAGACCCAGTACTTC.

This clonotype has just a few counts. The chain recombines TRBV27 with TRBJ2-1; 10 bases are shared with TRBD2. V was pared by 4 bases and J by 2 bases, with 2 bases of the junction left unmatched. CDR1 MNHEY and CDR2 SMNVEV come from the germline V gene (reference sequence). The CDR3 length is 15 residues. The CDR3 DNA reads TGTGCCAGCAGTTGGACTAGCGGAGCCTACAATGAGCAGTTCTTC. It translates to CASSWTSGAYNEQFF.

Only a few counts were recorded for this clonotype. The V gene is TRBV7-9, the J gene TRBJ2-1; 7 bases align to TRBD1. V was clipped by 5 bases and J by 0 bases; unmatched bases: 7. CDR1 and CDR2 (germline): SEHNR, FQNEAQ (reference sequence). CDR3 length: 16 residues. The CDR3 is CASSRPAGGSYNEQFF. CDR3 nucleotide sequence: TGTGCCAGCAGCCGCCCCGCAGGGGGCTCCTACAATGAGCAGTTCTTC.

Worth noting for this clonotype: At one of its ends the junction is not consistent with the germline gene, which may arise from a read error. The V gene is TRBV4-1, the J gene TRBJ2-1; 7 nucleotides agree with TRBD2. The CDR3 is 15 amino acids. Germline V gene lookup returns CDR1 MGHRA and CDR2 YSYEKL. The CDR3 sequence: CASTQGTSEYNEQFF. In nucleotides, the CDR3 is TGCGCCAGCACCCAAGGAACTAGCGAATACAATGAGCAGTTCTTC.

This clonotype was recorded a few times. The J gene is TRBJ2-1, the V gene TRBV19; D is possibly TRBD1 or TRBD2 (5 bases each). Trimming left V 2 bases short and J 8 bases short, with 13 bases between. CDR3 length equals 14 residues. Germline V gives CDR1 LNHDA, CDR2 SQIVND (reference sequence). CDR3 region: CASSILGAGDEQFF. CDR3 coding DNA: TGTGCCAGTAGTATACTAGGGGCCGGGGATGAGCAGTTCTTC.

This clonotype was seen only a few times. This rearrangement joins TRBV6-1 to TRBJ1-5; 8 positions match TRBD1. The CDR3 sequence is 15 residues long. Germline trimming cut 4 bases from V and 6 bases from J; bases unmatched to any gene: 8. Germline V gene lookup returns CDR1 MNHNS and CDR2 SASEGT. The CDR3 DNA follows: TGTGCCAGCAGTGCTGACAGGGGTCTGGGTCAGCCCCAGCATTTT. Translated, it gives CASSADRGLGQPQHF.

This clonotype turned up a few times. The rearrangement links TRBV12-3 or TRBV12-4 to TRBJ1-3; no firm D call. This CDR3 comprises 16 residues. The ends were cut back, 1 base at V and 1 base at J, with 11 bases in the middle. This CDR3 is CASSLGPRGSGNTIYF. The CDR3, as DNA: TGTGCCAGCAGTTTAGGGCCCCGTGGATCTGGAAACACCATATATTTT.